Below are 11 T cell receptor beta chains sequenced from a single sample in a study of cytomegalovirus exposure and HLA in healthy donors. The PCR employed 60 Vbeta primers together with 13 Jbeta primers. Data came from immunoSEQ multiplex PCR; TCRdb stores just in-frame clones and leaves some out. The profile covers approximately 110,000 clones, with around 73% appearing a single time and under 10% taken by the ten largest. Sequencing was done on a sample of PBMCs. The receptors here all came from a man aged 35-49 years in good health and CMV-seronegative.

The J gene is TRBJ2-7, the V gene TRBV4-2, with D possibly being TRBD2 (6 bases). V was trimmed by 1 base and J by 1 base, leaving 14 bases between them. In germline, CDR1 is LGHNA, CDR2 YNFKEQ. This CDR3 has 16 amino acids. For the CDR3, the DNA is TGTGCCAGCAGCCAAGTGCACGGGAGAGGATCCTACGAGCAGTACTTC. It specifies CASSQVHGRGSYEQYF.

This clone appeared a few times. This chain connects TRBV29-1 to TRBJ1-2, with D possibly TRBD1 on 6 matching bases. The V gene lost 5 bases and the J gene lost 4 bases, with 14 bases spanning the gap. The V gene's germline CDR1 is SQVTM and CDR2 ANQGSEA. This CDR3 has 13 residues. The CDR3 DNA follows: TGCAGCGTTTCTACAGGGTCCGGCTATGGCTACACCTTC. Protein: CSVSTGSGYGYTF.

The V and J genes are TRBV7-2 and TRBJ1-1; TRBD1 matches 11 bases. Germline V gives CDR1 SGHTA, CDR2 FQGNSA. This CDR3 comprises 17 residues. Trimming cost V 5 bases and J 0 bases; bases outside gene matches: 8. In DNA form, the CDR3 reads TGTGCCAGCAGCCGGGACAGGGGGAGCCGAATGAACACTGAAGCTTTCTTT. It encodes CASSRDRGSRMNTEAFF.

This rearrangement joins TRBV4-3 to TRBJ1-5; 8 bases map to TRBD1. CDR1 LGHNA and CDR2 YSLEER come from the germline V gene. The CDR3 has 15 amino acids. The junction had 6 bases not matched to a gene; V was cut back by 2 bases and J by 6 bases. As DNA, the CDR3 is TGCGCCAGCAGCCAAAGCCCAGGGGGCGGTCAGCCCCAGCATTTT. Its protein is CASSQSPGGGQPQHF.

The J gene is TRBJ2-2, the V gene TRBV5-1; D gene uncertain. V lost 0 bases and J 3 bases, leaving 6 bases between the germline ends. The CDR3 is made up of 14 amino acids. Germline V gene lookup returns CDR1 SGHRS and CDR2 YFSETQ. The CDR3: CASSLVLDTGELFF. Here the CDR3 DNA reads TGCGCCAGCAGCTTGGTCCTTGACACCGGGGAGCTGTTTTTT.

The chain combines TRBV4-3 with TRBJ2-5; 12 nucleotides align to TRBD2. This CDR3 comprises 16 residues. CDR1 and CDR2 from the germline V gene are LGHNA and YSLEER. Trimming cost V 4 bases and J 1 base; bases outside gene matches: 4. The CDR3: CASSLRTSGAQETQYF. CDR3 DNA sequence: TGCGCCAGCAGCCTGCGGACTAGCGGGGCCCAAGAGACCCAGTACTTC.

The chain uses TRBV7-2 and TRBJ1-1; 8 positions match TRBD1. The CDR3 sequence is 15 residues long. The V gene end was trimmed by 1 base and the J gene end by 4 bases; junction bases not matched to a gene: 5. Per germline, CDR1 SGHTA and CDR2 FQGNSA. CDR3 in DNA: TGTGCCAGCAGCTTAGAAATGGGGACAGGCACTGAAGCTTTCTTT. Translating gives CASSLEMGTGTEAFF.

The chain has TRBV7-8 and TRBJ1-2, with D possibly TRBD1 on 6 matching bases. From germline, CDR1 is SGHVS and CDR2 FQNEAQ. V was clipped by 5 bases and J by 10 bases, with 14 bases between them. The CDR3 runs to 12 residues. The CDR3: CASSPGHLDYTF. Here the CDR3 DNA reads TGTGCCAGCAGCCCGGGACACCTTGACTACACCTTC.

This clone has a handful of counts. The chain has TRBV6-5 and TRBJ1-4; D gene unclear. Germline V CDR1 and CDR2: MNHEY, SVGAGI. Trimming took 0 bases from V and 5 from J, leaving 4 bases between them. This CDR3 has 13 residues. The CDR3 bases are TGTGCCAGCAGTTACTCCCTAAATGAAAAACTGTTTTTT. As protein: CASSYSLNEKLFF.

The V call is TRBV5-1, the J call TRBJ2-2, with D possibly being TRBD1 (7 bases). The V gene's germline CDR1 is SGHRS and CDR2 YFSETQ. The CDR3 loop spans 15 amino acids. V dropped 0 bases and J dropped 3 bases, with 9 bases sitting between them. CDR3 bases: TGCGCCAGCAGCTTGGGCAGGGGGGACACCGGGGAGCTGTTTTTT. This codes for CASSLGRGDTGELFF.

This chain links TRBV19 with TRBJ1-5; TRBD1 matches 10 bases. V was pared by 3 bases and J by 7 bases, with 18 bases of the junction left unmatched. The CDR3 spans 19 residues. CDR1 and CDR2 from the germline V gene are LNHDA and SQIVND (reference sequence). This chain's CDR3 is CASSISGTGAVRRDQPQHF. The CDR3 DNA reads TGTGCCAGTAGTATTTCCGGGACAGGGGCCGTGCGTAGGGACCAGCCCCAGCATTTT.